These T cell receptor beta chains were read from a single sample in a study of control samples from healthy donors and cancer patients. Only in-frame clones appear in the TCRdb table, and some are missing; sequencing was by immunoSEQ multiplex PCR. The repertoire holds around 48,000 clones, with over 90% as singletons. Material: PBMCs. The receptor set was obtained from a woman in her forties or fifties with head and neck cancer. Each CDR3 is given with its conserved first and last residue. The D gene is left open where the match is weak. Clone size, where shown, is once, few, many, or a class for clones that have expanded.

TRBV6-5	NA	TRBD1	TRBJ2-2	TGTGCCAGCAGTCTCACAGGGGGCGCCGGGGAGCTGTTTTTT	CASSLTGGAGELFF
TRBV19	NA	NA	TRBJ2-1	TGTGCCAGTAGTATAGTGGGGGCCCAGGGCAATGAGCAGTTCTTC	CASSIVGAQGNEQFF
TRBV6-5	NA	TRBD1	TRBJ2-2	TGTGCCAGCAGTTATCTACAGGGGCCCGGGGAGCTGTTTTTT	CASSYLQGPGELFF
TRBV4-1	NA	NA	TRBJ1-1	TGCGCCAGCAGCCAATTACGGGGAGGGCGAGAAACTGAAGCTTTCTTT	CASSQLRGGRETEAFF
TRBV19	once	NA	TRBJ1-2	TGTGCCAGTAGTATGCAGGTTGACTATGGCTACACCTTC	CASSMQVDYGYTF
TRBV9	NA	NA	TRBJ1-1	TGTGCCAGCAGCGTACAGACGGGAAACACTGAAGCTTTCTTT	CASSVQTGNTEAFF
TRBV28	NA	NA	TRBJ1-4	TGTGCCAGCAGTTTAGGTCAGGCCTTTGCAACTAATGAAAAACTGTTTTTT	CASSLGQAFATNEKLFF
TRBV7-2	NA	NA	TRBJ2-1	TGTGCCAGCAGCCCGCGGTCATTAACGGGATACAATGAGCAGTTCTTC	CASSPRSLTGYNEQFF
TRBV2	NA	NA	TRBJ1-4	TGTGCCAGCAGTGTGGGGGTTTGGGAAAAACTGTTTTTT	CASSVGVWEKLFF
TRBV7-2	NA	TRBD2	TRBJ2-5	TGTGCCAGCAGGGATGGACTAGCGGGATTAGAGACCCAGTACTTC	CASRDGLAGLETQYF
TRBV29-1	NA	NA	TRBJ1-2	TGCAGCGTTGTCGTCCGGGGGCCCCCCTATGGCTACACCTTC	CSVVVRGPPYGYTF
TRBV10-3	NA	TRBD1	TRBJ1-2	TGTGCCATCAGTGAACCCGGACAGGGGAAGGGCTACACCTTC	CAISEPGQGKGYTF
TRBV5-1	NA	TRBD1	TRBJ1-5	TGCGCCAGCAGCCCGGGACAGGGGGGAAGAGACAATCAGCCCCAGCATTTT	CASSPGQGGRDNQPQHF
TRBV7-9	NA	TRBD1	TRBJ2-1	TGTGCCAGCAGCTTATCTCTAGGACAGGGGCCAGAGGATGAGCAGTTCTTC	CASSLSLGQGPEDEQFF
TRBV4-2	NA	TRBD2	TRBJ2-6	TGTGCCAGCAGCTCCGGGAGGGCTGGGGCCAACGTCCTGACTTTC	CASSSGRAGANVLTF
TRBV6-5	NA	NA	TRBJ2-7	TGTGCCAGCAGTAACCCTTCGGGGGATGACGAGCAGTACTTC	CASSNPSGDDEQYF
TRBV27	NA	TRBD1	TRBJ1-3	TGTGCCAGCAGTTCCTTTTCGACAGGGTTTACTGGAAACACCATATATTTT	CASSSFSTGFTGNTIYF
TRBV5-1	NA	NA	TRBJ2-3	TGCGCCAGCAGCCGAGGTGGCGGCACAGATACGCAGTATTTT	CASSRGGGTDTQYF
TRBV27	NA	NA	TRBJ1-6	TGTGCCAGCAGTTTACAGGGAAATTCACCCCTCCACTTT	CASSLQGNSPLHF